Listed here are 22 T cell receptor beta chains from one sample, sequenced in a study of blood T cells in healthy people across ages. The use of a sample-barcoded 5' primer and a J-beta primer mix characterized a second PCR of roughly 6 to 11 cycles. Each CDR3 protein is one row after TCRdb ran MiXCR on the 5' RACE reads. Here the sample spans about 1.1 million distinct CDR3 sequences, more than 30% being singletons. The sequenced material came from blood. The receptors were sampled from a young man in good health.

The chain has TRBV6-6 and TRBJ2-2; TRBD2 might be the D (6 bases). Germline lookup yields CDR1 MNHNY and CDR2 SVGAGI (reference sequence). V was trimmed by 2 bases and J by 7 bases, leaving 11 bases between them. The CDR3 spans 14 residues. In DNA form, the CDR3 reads TGTGCCAGCAGTTACCAGGGACTCGGCGGGGAGCTGTTTTTT. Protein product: CASSYQGLGGELFF.

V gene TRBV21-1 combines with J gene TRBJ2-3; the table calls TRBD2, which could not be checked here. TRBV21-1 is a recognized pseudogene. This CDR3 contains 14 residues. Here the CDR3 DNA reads TGTGCCAGCAGCAAAGAAGGGTCCTCCGGTACGCAGTATTTT. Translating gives CASSKEGSSGTQYF.

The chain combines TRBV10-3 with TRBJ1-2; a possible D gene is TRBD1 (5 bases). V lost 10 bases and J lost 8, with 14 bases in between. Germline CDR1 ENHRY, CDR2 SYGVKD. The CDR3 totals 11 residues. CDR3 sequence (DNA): TGTGCCACCGGACCAGGGAGGGGCTACACCTTC. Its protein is CATGPGRGYTF.

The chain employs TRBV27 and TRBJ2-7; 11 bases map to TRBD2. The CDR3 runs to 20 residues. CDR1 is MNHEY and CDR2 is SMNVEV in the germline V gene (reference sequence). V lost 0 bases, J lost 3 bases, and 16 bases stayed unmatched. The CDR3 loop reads CASSLSPPGLADRSRYEQYF. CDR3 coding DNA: TGTGCCAGCAGTTTATCGCCTCCGGGACTAGCGGATAGATCTCGCTACGAGCAGTACTTC.

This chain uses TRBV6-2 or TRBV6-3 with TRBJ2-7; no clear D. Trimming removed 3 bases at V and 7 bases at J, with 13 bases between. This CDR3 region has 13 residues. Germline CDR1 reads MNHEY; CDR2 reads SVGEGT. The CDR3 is CASSYSDYNEQYF. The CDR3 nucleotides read TGTGCCAGCAGTTATTCAGATTACAATGAGCAGTACTTC.

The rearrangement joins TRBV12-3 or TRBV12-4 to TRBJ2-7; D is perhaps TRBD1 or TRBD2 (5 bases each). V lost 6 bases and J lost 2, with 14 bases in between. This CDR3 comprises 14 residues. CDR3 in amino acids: CASRKRDDPYEQYF. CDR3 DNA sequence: TGTGCCAGCAGGAAAAGGGACGATCCCTACGAGCAGTACTTC.

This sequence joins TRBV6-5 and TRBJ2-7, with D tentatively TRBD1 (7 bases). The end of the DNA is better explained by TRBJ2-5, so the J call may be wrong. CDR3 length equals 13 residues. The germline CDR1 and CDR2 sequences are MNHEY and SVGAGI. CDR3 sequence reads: CASSPGQEGTQYF. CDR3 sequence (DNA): TGTGCCAGCAGTCCCGGACAGGAGGGGACCCAGTACTTC.

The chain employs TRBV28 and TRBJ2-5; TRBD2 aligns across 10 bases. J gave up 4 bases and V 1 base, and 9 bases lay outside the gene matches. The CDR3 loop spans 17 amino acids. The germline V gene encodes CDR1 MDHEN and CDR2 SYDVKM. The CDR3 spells CASSLSGLANTPETQYF. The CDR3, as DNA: TGTGCCAGCAGTTTATCGGGACTAGCGAACACCCCAGAGACCCAGTACTTC.

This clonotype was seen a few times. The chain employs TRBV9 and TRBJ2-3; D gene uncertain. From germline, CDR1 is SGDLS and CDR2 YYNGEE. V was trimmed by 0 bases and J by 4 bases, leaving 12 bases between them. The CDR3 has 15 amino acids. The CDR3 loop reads CASSVGVSVADTQYF. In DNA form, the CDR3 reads TGTGCCAGCAGCGTAGGAGTCAGCGTTGCAGATACGCAGTATTTT. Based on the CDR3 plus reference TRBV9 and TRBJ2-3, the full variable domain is DSGVTQTPKHLITATGQRVTLRCSPRSGDLSVYWYQQSLDQGLQFLIQYYNGEERAKGNILERFSAQQFPDLHSELNLSSLELGDSALYFCASSVGVSVADTQYFGPGTRLTVL.

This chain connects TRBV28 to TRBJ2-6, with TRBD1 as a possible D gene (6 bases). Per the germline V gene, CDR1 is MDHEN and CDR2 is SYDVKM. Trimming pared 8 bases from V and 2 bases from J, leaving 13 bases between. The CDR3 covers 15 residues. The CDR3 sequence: CASGQGTTGANVLTF. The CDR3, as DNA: TGTGCCAGCGGTCAGGGGACAACTGGGGCCAACGTCCTGACTTTC.

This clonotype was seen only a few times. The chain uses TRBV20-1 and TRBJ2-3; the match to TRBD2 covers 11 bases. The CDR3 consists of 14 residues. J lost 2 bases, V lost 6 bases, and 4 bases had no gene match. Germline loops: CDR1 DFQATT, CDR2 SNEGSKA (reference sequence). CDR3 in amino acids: CSAKLAGDTDTQYF. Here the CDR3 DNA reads TGCAGTGCCAAACTAGCGGGGGACACAGATACGCAGTATTTT.

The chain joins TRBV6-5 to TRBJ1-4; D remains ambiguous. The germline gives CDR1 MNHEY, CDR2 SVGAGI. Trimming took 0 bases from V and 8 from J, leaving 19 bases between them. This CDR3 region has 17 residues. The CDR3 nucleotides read TGTGCCAGCAGTTACTCCGGACGTACGGTTGGTCGGGAAAAACTGTTTTTT. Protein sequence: CASSYSGRTVGREKLFF.

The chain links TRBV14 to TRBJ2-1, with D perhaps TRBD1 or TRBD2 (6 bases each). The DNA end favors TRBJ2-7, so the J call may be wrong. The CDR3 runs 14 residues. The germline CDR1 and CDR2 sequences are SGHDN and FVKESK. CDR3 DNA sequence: TGTGCCAGCAGTGAACGGAGGGGGTACAATGAGCAGTACTTC. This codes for CASSERRGYNEQYF.

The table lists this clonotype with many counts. CDR3 amino acids: CASSPRRADTQYF. The CDR3 DNA follows: TGTGCCAGCAGCCCCCGTCGGGCAGATACGCAGTATTTT. The chain joins TRBV7-9 to TRBJ2-3; D remains ambiguous. The V and J ends lost 5 bases and 4 bases respectively, with 10 bases between them. CDR1 SEHNR and CDR2 FQNEAQ come from the germline V gene (reference sequence). The CDR3 spans 13 residues.

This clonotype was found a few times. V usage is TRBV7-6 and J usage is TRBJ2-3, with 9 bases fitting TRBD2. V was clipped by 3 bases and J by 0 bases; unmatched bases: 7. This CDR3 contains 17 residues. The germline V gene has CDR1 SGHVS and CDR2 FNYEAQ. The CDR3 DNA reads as TGTGCCAGCAGCTTTAGCGGGGGTACCGTAAGCACAGATACGCAGTATTTT. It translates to CASSFSGGTVSTDTQYF.

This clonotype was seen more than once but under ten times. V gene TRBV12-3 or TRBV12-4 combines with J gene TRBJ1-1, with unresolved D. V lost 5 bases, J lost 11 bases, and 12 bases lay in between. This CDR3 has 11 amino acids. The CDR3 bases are TGTGCCAGCAGTCTAGTAAGGCTGGCTTTCTTT. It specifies CASSLVRLAFF.

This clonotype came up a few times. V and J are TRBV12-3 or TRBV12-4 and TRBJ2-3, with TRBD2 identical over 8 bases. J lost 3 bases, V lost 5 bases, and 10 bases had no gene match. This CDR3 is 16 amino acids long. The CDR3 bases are TGTGCCAGCAGTACCGGGAGAAGCGGGGGAACAGATACGCAGTATTTT. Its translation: CASSTGRSGGTDTQYF.

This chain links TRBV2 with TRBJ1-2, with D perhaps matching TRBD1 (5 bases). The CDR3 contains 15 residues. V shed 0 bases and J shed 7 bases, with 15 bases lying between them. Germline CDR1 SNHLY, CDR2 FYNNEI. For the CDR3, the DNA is TGTGCCAGCAGTGAAGCCGCCGCAGGGCTTTTTGGCTACACCTTC. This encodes CASSEAAAGLFGYTF.

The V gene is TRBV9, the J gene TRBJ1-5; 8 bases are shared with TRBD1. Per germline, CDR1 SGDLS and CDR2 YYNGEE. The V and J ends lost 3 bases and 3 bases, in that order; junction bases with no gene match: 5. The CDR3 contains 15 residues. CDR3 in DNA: TGTGCCAGCAGCGAAACAGGGGGTAACAATCAGCCCCAGCATTTT. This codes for CASSETGGNNQPQHF.

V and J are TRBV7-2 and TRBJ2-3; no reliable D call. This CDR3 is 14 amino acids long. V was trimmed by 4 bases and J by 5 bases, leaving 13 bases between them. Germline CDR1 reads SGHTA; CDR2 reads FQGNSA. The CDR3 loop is CASSSYGIGDTQYF. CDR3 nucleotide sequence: TGTGCCAGCAGCTCCTATGGGATTGGAGATACGCAGTATTTT. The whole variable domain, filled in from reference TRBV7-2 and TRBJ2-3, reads GAGVSQSPSNKVTEKGKDVELRCDPISGHTALYWYRQSLGQGLEFLIYFQGNSAPDKSGLPSDRFSAERTGGSVSTLTIQRTQQEDSAVYLCASSSYGIGDTQYFGPGTRLTVL.

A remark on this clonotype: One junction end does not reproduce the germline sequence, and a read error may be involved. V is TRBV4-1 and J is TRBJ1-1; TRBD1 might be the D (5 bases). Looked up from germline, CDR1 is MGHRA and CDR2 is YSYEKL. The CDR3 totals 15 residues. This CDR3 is CAGSPLGAVNTEAFF. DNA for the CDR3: TGCGCCGGCAGCCCCCTCGGGGCGGTTAACACTGAAGCTTTCTTT.

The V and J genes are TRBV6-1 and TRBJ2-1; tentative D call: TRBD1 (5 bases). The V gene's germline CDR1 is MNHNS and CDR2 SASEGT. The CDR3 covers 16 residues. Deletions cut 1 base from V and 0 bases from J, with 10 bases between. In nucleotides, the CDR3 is TGTGCCAGCAGTGAAGGGCCAGGGATCTCCTACAATGAGCAGTTCTTC. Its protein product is CASSEGPGISYNEQFF.